This T cell receptor (beta chain) comes out of a study of OX40 agonist ivuxolimab in advanced cancers. In the study overall: Three partial responders included one hepatocellular carcinoma patient and two cutaneous melanoma patients. Study-level results: Blood T cells, both CD4+ and CD8+, expanded clonally by week 6 at 0.1 to 3.0 mg/kg.

TCRdb's table, derived via immunoSEQ multiplex PCR, lists solely in-frame clones and lacks some. Here the sample spans about 72,000 clones, less than 90% being singletons. In regard to this clone: Its antigen is undetermined.

Deletions cut 0 bases from V and 7 bases from J, with 9 bases between. This CDR3 is built from 13 residues. The germline gives CDR1 SGHNT, CDR2 YENEEA. The chain uses TRBV11-3 and TRBJ1-2; D not resolved. This TCR was recovered from an adult with an advanced solid tumor such as melanoma, head and neck, liver or kidney cancer. This material consisted of CD4+ or CD8+ T cells sorted from blood, taken in a trial of the OX40 agonist ivuxolimab. The CDR3 DNA sequence: TGTGCCAGCAGCTTAGATATGACCAGTGGCTACACCTTC. Its protein is CASSLDMTSGYTF. Supplemented by reference TRBV11-3 and TRBJ1-2, the full variable domain reads EAGVVQSPRYKIIEKKQPVAFWCNPISGHNTLYWYLQNLGQGPELLIRYENEEAVDDSQLPKDRFSAERLKGVDSTLKIQPAELGDSAVYLCASSLDMTSGYTFGSGTRLTVV.